This T cell receptor (beta chain) was retrieved from a study of control samples from healthy donors and cancer patients. This clone was found once. TCRdb's copy holds only in-frame clones and misses some; the assay was immunoSEQ multiplex PCR. There are roughly 54,000 clones in the sample; 95% to 97% occur only once, and 1.5% to 2% lies in the top ten. The clonotype comes from a woman in her twenties or thirties in good health. Sequencing was performed on blood.

CDR3 region: CASSIAVSYGYTF. Written as DNA, the CDR3 is TGTGCCAGTAGTATTGCCGTCAGCTATGGCTACACCTTC. This chain joins TRBV19 and TRBJ1-2; D is ambiguous. There are 13 residues in the CDR3. Germline CDR1 is LNHDA and CDR2 is SQIVND (reference sequence). Trimming took off 3 bases at V and 4 bases at J, with 9 bases between the two ends.